The table lists the clone carrying this TCR beta chain with a count of one. Just one base apart from a much larger clone, this may be a read error. Library construction for TCR beta used iRepertoire HTBI primers and Arm-PCR of CDR3 regions. In TCRdb, the multiplex PCR reads were re-called with MiXCR into one record per CDR3 protein. Among around 420,000 distinct CDR3 sequences listed, approximately 15% were seen once. The sample is drawn from a study of regulatory T cells in long-lasting Graves disease. The sample's time point: newly diagnosed GD, antithyroid drugs for less than 3 months. RNA extracted from PBMCs served as the sequencing template. Patient provenance is recorded as an endocrinology department in Xi'an, China. These same records also appear under a second study, on T cells in Graves' hyperthyroidism and ophthalmopathy.

The source material was peripheral blood mononuclear cells (PBMCs), sampled at new diagnosis, from a patient treated with antithyroid drugs. The receptor was isolated from a woman in her 40s with Graves disease.

The CDR3 reads CVSSGTSADRDTQYF. CDR3 bases: TGTGTCAGCAGCGGGACTAGCGCGGACAGGGATACGCAGTATTTT. The J gene is TRBJ2-7, the V gene TRBV3-1; the match to TRBD2 covers 10 bases. The end of the DNA fits TRBJ2-3 better, so the J call may be wrong. Germline CDR1 and CDR2: LGHDT and YNNKEL (reference sequence). The CDR3 loop spans 15 amino acids.